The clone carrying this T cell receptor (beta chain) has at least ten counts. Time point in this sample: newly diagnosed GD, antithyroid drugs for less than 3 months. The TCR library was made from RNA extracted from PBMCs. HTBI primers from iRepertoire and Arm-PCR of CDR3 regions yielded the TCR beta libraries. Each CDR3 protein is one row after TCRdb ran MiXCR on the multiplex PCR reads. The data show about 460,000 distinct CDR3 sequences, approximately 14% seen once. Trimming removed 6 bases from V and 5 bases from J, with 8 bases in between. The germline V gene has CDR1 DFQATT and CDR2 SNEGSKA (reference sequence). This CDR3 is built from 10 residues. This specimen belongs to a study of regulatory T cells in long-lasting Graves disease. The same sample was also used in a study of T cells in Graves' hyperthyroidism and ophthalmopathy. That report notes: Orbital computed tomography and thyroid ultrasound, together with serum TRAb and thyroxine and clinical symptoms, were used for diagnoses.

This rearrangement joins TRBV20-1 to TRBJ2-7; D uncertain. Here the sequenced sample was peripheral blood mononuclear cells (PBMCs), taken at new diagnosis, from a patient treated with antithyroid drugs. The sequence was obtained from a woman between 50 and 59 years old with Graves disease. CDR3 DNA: TGCAGTGCGAGATGGGACGAGCAGTACTTC. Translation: CSARWDEQYF.